The 27 T cell receptor beta chains reported below all come from one sample, sequenced in a study of a mutant IDH1 vaccine in newly diagnosed glioma. Noted time point: week 47, end of study. What each vaccine dose contained was 300 ug of mutant IDH1 20-mer peptide, accompanied by topical imiquimod. These TCRs are of unknown antigen specificity. Assay used: immunoSEQ multiplex PCR; TCRdb lists only in-frame clones, some missing. This table has 56,000 or so clones, approximately 80% appearing once. Sequences were derived from PBMCs, sampled from a glioma patient whose treatment included an IDH1 peptide vaccine. The receptors stem from a middle-aged woman with glioma. Some clones in this sample may be carry-over from other donors' samples.

The chain links TRBV5-1 to TRBJ2-5, with 7 bases matching TRBD1. The V gene's germline CDR1 is SGHRS and CDR2 YFSETQ. The CDR3 has 16 residues. V gave up 5 bases and J gave up 3 bases; unmatched junction bases: 13. The CDR3 region has the DNA TGCGCCAGCAGATCGACAGGGAATACATACGAAGAGACCCAGTACTTC. Its protein product is CASRSTGNTYEETQYF.

This clone was seen only a few times. The chain combines TRBV7-9 with TRBJ1-3, with 8 positions matching TRBD1. Germline CDR1 is SEHNR and CDR2 is FQNEAQ (reference sequence). V was clipped by 6 bases and J by 7 bases; unmatched bases: 14. The CDR3 loop spans 16 amino acids. For the CDR3, the DNA is TGTGCCAGCAGAATAGCTAAAGGACAGGGTTGGAACACCATATATTTT. This translates into CASRIAKGQGWNTIYF.

The chain recombines TRBV19 with TRBJ1-1, with TRBD1 as a possible D gene (5 bases). CDR1 and CDR2 from the germline V gene are LNHDA and SQIVND (reference sequence). This CDR3 is 16 amino acids long. The V end lost 4 bases, the J end lost 0 bases, and 15 bases lay between the germline ends. The CDR3 sequence is CASSTTGGRMNTEAFF. Written as DNA, the CDR3 is TGTGCCAGTAGTACTACCGGGGGGAGGATGAACACTGAAGCTTTCTTT.

The gene calls are TRBV7-9 and TRBJ2-3; the D is unclear. There are 13 residues in the CDR3. Germline V gene sequence: CDR1 SEHNR, CDR2 FQNEAQ (reference sequence). Trimming took off 3 bases at V and 6 bases at J, with 10 bases between the two ends. The CDR3 nucleotides read TGTGCCAGCAGCTTGGCTTTTGGGGATACGCAGTATTTT. Its translation is CASSLAFGDTQYF. Using reference TRBV7-9 and TRBJ2-3 for the parts outside the CDR3, the full variable domain is DTGVSQNPRHKITKRGQNVTFRCDPISEHNRLYWYRQTLGQGPEFLTYFQNEAQLEKSRLLSDRFSAERPKGSFSTLEIQRTEQGDSAMYLCASSLAFGDTQYFGPGTRLTVL.

The chain combines TRBV5-6 with TRBJ1-4, with D maybe TRBD1 (5 bases). The germline gives CDR1 SGHDT, CDR2 YYEEEE. The CDR3 sequence is 12 residues long. Trimming removed 2 bases at V and 7 bases at J, with 6 bases between. The chain's CDR3 is CASSFDSEKLFF. Written as DNA, the CDR3 is TGTGCCAGCAGCTTCGACAGTGAAAAACTGTTTTTT.

This clone was counted a few times. V gene TRBV7-6 combines with J gene TRBJ1-1, with D perhaps TRBD1 (6 bases). This CDR3 has 13 residues. Germline-derived CDR1 and CDR2 are SGHVS and FNYEAQ. The germline V and J ends were trimmed by 2 bases and 14 bases, with 18 bases remaining between them. The CDR3 here is CASSLLEWTEGFF. CDR3 nucleotides: TGTGCCAGCAGCTTATTGGAATGGACAGAAGGCTTCTTT.

The chain employs TRBV4-3 and TRBJ2-7; 11 bases fit TRBD1. The V gene end was trimmed by 3 bases and the J gene end by 2 bases; junction bases not matched to a gene: 3. Per germline, CDR1 LGHNA and CDR2 YSLEER. This CDR3 region has 15 residues. CDR3 sequence reads: CASSQGQGVPYEQYF. As DNA, the CDR3 is TGCGCCAGCAGCCAGGGACAGGGGGTCCCCTACGAGCAGTACTTC.

The chain employs TRBV15 and TRBJ1-2, with D possibly TRBD1 on 6 matching bases. The V gene's germline CDR1 is LNHNV and CDR2 YYDKDF (reference sequence). V was shortened by 3 bases and J by 8 bases, with 13 bases between the two germline ends. The CDR3 sequence is 13 residues long. The DNA of the CDR3 is TGTGCCACCAGCAGGGGGGCGGGGGACGGCTACACCTTC. Protein: CATSRGAGDGYTF.

The chain employs TRBV18 and TRBJ1-1, with D perhaps matching TRBD1 (6 bases). The V end lost 1 base, the J end lost 8 bases, and 14 bases lay between the germline ends. Germline CDR1 and CDR2: KGHSH and LQKENI. The CDR3 is 14 amino acids. CDR3 sequence: CASSPRRTDVEAFF. CDR3 DNA: TGTGCCAGCTCACCACGCAGGACAGACGTCGAAGCTTTCTTT.

J is TRBJ1-1 and V is TRBV27; D is uncertain. V lost 2 bases and J 7 bases, leaving 8 bases between the germline ends. Per the germline V gene, CDR1 is MNHEY and CDR2 is SMNVEV (reference sequence). The CDR3 length is 12 residues. The CDR3 here is CASSLLWGEAFF. CDR3 nucleotide sequence: TGTGCCAGCAGTTTACTGTGGGGTGAAGCTTTCTTT.

This clone showed up just a few times. The rearrangement uses TRBV30 and TRBJ1-4, with TRBD1 matching 7 bases. Trimming removed 5 bases from V and 4 bases from J; junction bases left unmatched: 4. Germline CDR1 and CDR2: GTSNPN and SVGIG (reference sequence). CDR3 length equals 13 residues. CDR3 nucleotides: TGTGCCTGGGCCCGGGACAGTAATGAAAAACTGTTTTTT. It yields the protein CAWARDSNEKLFF.

The V call is TRBV27, the J call TRBJ2-7; either TRBD1 or TRBD2 may supply D (5 bases each). Germline CDR1 is MNHEY and CDR2 is SMNVEV (reference sequence). Trimming pared 2 bases from V and 4 bases from J, leaving 15 bases between. The CDR3 runs 15 residues. The CDR3 loop reads CASSLDGGSLYEQYF. CDR3 nucleotides: TGTGCCAGCAGTTTAGATGGGGGTTCCCTTTACGAGCAGTACTTC.

The chain has TRBV6-4 and TRBJ1-2; the D gene is possibly TRBD1 (6 bases). Germline V gene lookup returns CDR1 MRHNA and CDR2 SNTAGT. V lost 6 bases and J lost 3, with 8 bases in between. The CDR3 sequence is 12 residues long. The CDR3 DNA follows: TGTGCCAGCAGGGACAGAGACTATGGCTACACCTTC. Translating it yields CASRDRDYGYTF.

The chain employs TRBV28 and TRBJ2-7; maybe TRBD1 (7 bases). CDR1 and CDR2 (germline): MDHEN, SYDVKM. This CDR3 has 18 amino acids. The V end was cut by 6 bases, the J end by 6 bases, with 30 bases between. Here the CDR3 reads CASSSWIQGGTTRGEQYF. Written as DNA, the CDR3 is TGTGCCAGCAGCTCATGGATCCAGGGGGGAACTACTAGAGGCGAGCAGTACTTC.

The chain is built from TRBV7-2 and TRBJ2-5; either TRBD1 or TRBD2 may fit D (6 bases each). Germline V lookup: CDR1 SGHTA, CDR2 FQGNSA. The V end lost 5 bases, the J end lost 4 bases, and 14 bases lay between the germline ends. The CDR3 covers 14 residues. CDR3 in amino acids: CASSEGGAAETQYF. Written as DNA, the CDR3 is TGTGCCAGCAGCGAGGGGGGAGCGGCAGAGACCCAGTACTTC.

V is TRBV5-1 and J is TRBJ2-2; D could derive from TRBD1 or TRBD2 (5 bases each). Germline V gene sequence: CDR1 SGHRS, CDR2 YFSETQ. Trimming stripped 5 bases from V and 7 bases from J, with 18 bases between. The CDR3 contains 15 residues. The CDR3 DNA sequence: TGCGCCAGCAGGCGCTCCGGGACGGCAGACGGGGAGCTGTTTTTT. It codes for CASRRSGTADGELFF.

The gene calls are TRBV30 and TRBJ1-1, with 10 bases aligning to TRBD1. The J segment lost 12 bases and the V segment lost 5 bases, leaving 6 bases of the junction unmatched. CDR3 length: 11 amino acids. CDR1 and CDR2 (germline): GTSNPN, SVGIG (reference sequence). For the CDR3, the DNA is TGTGCCTGGTGGACAGGGGGTAGAACTTTCTTT. Encoded protein: CAWWTGGRTFF.

Notes on this clone: Other DNA sequences of this sample code for an identical CDR3. The chain carries TRBV5-4 and TRBJ2-7, with 7 bases matching TRBD1. This CDR3 has 13 residues. Trimming at V came to 5 bases and at J to 5 bases, leaving 7 bases not matched to a gene. Per germline, CDR1 SGHNT and CDR2 YYREEE (reference sequence). DNA of the CDR3: TGTGCCAGCAGTGGGGACAGAGCCCACGAGCAGTACTTC. Protein product: CASSGDRAHEQYF. Full variable domain (remainder filled in from reference TRBV5-4 and TRBJ2-7): ETGVTQSPTHLIKTRGQQVTLRCSSQSGHNTVSWYQQALGQGPQFIFQYYREEENGRGNFPPRFSGLQFPNYSSELNVNALELDDSALYLCASSGDRAHEQYFGPGTRLTVT.

The J gene is TRBJ1-2, the V gene TRBV6-5; D is uncertain. V lost 4 bases and J lost 3, with 9 bases in between. The germline V gene encodes CDR1 MNHEY and CDR2 SVGAGI. There are 13 residues in the CDR3. The CDR3 DNA reads TGTGCCAGCAGTTTGGACCCCTACTATGGCTACACCTTC. Protein sequence: CASSLDPYYGYTF.

The V and J genes are TRBV7-2 and TRBJ2-3; TRBD2 agrees at 9 bases. This CDR3 region has 15 residues. V shed 5 bases, J shed 2 bases, and the junction held 5 bases outside the gene matches. Germline lookup yields CDR1 SGHTA and CDR2 FQGNSA. The DNA of the CDR3 is TGTGCCAGCAGCCTTATAGCGGGGGACACAGATACGCAGTATTTT. It codes for CASSLIAGDTDTQYF.

The V and J genes are TRBV30 and TRBJ2-5; possible D gene TRBD2, 7 bases. Trimming took off 1 base at V and 5 bases at J, with 11 bases between the two ends. Germline V CDR1 and CDR2: GTSNPN, SVGIG (reference sequence). The CDR3 has 13 amino acids. The CDR3 nucleotides are TGTGCCTGGAGTGGGGGGGGCCGGGAGACCCAGTACTTC. Protein: CAWSGGGRETQYF.

The rearrangement joins TRBV30 to TRBJ1-3, with a weak D call TRBD1 (6 bases). V was shortened by 7 bases and J by 4 bases, with 17 bases between the two germline ends. The CDR3 extends over 14 amino acids. Per the germline V gene, CDR1 is GTSNPN and CDR2 is SVGIG (reference sequence). The CDR3 DNA reads TGTGCCTTTAGTTCGGGGGCGAAAGGAAACACCATATATTTT. Its translation is CAFSSGAKGNTIYF.

This chain uses TRBV14 with TRBJ2-5, with 8 bases identical to TRBD1. With V trimmed by 7 bases and J by 1 base, 8 bases remained unmatched. CDR1 and CDR2 (germline): SGHDN, FVKESK. The CDR3 contains 15 residues. The CDR3 loop is CASTSGTGRQETQYF. Here the CDR3 DNA reads TGTGCCAGCACCTCCGGGACAGGCCGCCAAGAGACCCAGTACTTC.

As DNA, the CDR3 is TGTGCCAGCAGCATAACGGGGGGGAGCACAGATACGCAGTATTTT. It is translated as CASSITGGSTDTQYF. The V gene is TRBV7-2, the J gene TRBJ2-3; TRBD2 agrees at 8 bases. There are 15 residues in the CDR3. In germline, CDR1 is SGHTA, CDR2 FQGNSA. Germline trimming cut 5 bases from V and 0 bases from J; bases unmatched to any gene: 4.

This clone was found a few times. The chain is built from TRBV5-1 and TRBJ2-2; D is unclear. CDR3 size: 16 residues. Germline V gene lookup returns CDR1 SGHRS and CDR2 YFSETQ. V was cut by 0 bases and J by 0 bases, with 9 bases left in between. Here the CDR3 reads CASSLETATNTGELFF. CDR3 DNA sequence: TGCGCCAGCAGCTTGGAGACTGCTACGAACACCGGGGAGCTGTTTTTT.

This chain joins TRBV25-1 and TRBJ1-2; TRBD1 might be the D (5 bases). CDR1 is MGHDK, CDR2 SYGVNS, per germline. The CDR3 is 14 residues long. V was pared by 4 bases and J by 4 bases, with 13 bases between. The CDR3: CASSGGLGVYGYTF. The CDR3 DNA is TGTGCCAGCAGTGGGGGACTAGGGGTCTATGGCTACACCTTC.

The DNA of the CDR3 is TGCGCCAGCAGCGCGCTACAGGGGGCCGTGAGCTCCTATAATTCACCCCTCCACTTT. It encodes CASSALQGAVSSYNSPLHF. The chain uses TRBV4-1 and TRBJ1-6; 9 nucleotides match TRBD1. Germline CDR1 MGHRA, CDR2 YSYEKL. The CDR3 runs 19 residues. Unmatched junction bases numbered 11, after V lost 5 bases and J lost 0 bases.